The sample holds a few counts of the clone carrying this TCR beta chain. Its antigen is unknown. The source of the sample is a study of immune evolution from preneoplasia to lung adenocarcinoma. Sequencing used immunoSEQ multiplex PCR; TCRdb keeps in-frame clones, though not all of them. The table records 4,300 or so clones, around 80% of them present only once. Patient tissue came from resections in Japan or China, 2014–2017. General study findings and limits: Later-stage lesions appeared to have more T cells, more diversity, less clonality. Top clone share appeared to fall from AAH through AIS, MIA, adenocarcinoma.

V was clipped by 3 bases and J by 1 base, with 13 bases between them. The germline V gene encodes CDR1 MNHNY and CDR2 SVGAGI (reference sequence). The CDR3 consists of 16 residues. The J gene is TRBJ1-5, the V gene TRBV6-6; D uncertain. The clonotype originates from a person between 60 and 79 years old with lung adenocarcinoma. The sample was FFPE adjacent normal lung tissue. CDR3 in DNA: TGTGCCAGCAGTTATTCGGGGTGGGCAAGCAATCAGCCCCAGCATTTT. This gives the protein CASSYSGWASNQPQHF.